These 30 T cell receptor beta chains were all obtained from the same sample, sequenced in a study of beta chain features in type 1 diabetes. cDNA synthesis used the whole RNA isolate, giving expressed TCRB sequences. TCRdb's copy holds only in-frame clones and misses some; the assay was immunoSEQ multiplex PCR. Of 200,000 to 300,000 clones listed, 13% to 15% are singletons. Input material: naive CD4+ T cells from blood. The receptors were sampled from a woman aged 40 to 55 in good health.

The CDR3 region is CASSPTGIYEQYF. Here the CDR3 DNA reads TGTGCCAGCTCACCAACGGGGATCTACGAGCAGTACTTC. This rearrangement joins TRBV18 to TRBJ2-7; a weak D match, TRBD2 (5 bases). V lost 2 bases to trimming and J lost 3 bases, with 8 bases between them. This CDR3 region has 13 residues. Per germline, CDR1 KGHSH and CDR2 LQKENI.

This clone was counted between two and nine times. The DNA of the CDR3 is TGTGCCAGTAGTTCCGGGGGGGGCGAGCAGTACTTC. Translating it yields CASSSGGGEQYF. This sequence joins TRBV19 and TRBJ2-7; 8 bases fit TRBD2. Germline V gives CDR1 LNHDA, CDR2 SQIVND (reference sequence). V dropped 5 bases and J dropped 6; count of bases not matched to a gene: 3. The CDR3 spans 12 residues.

The genes are TRBV7-8 and TRBJ2-1; 8 nucleotides agree with TRBD1. Per the germline V gene, CDR1 is SGHVS and CDR2 is FQNEAQ. This CDR3 comprises 13 residues. J gave up 3 bases and V 5 bases, and 0 bases lay outside the gene matches. The CDR3 coding sequence is TGTGCCAGCAGCACAGGGGGCTACAATGAGCAGTTCTTC. It specifies CASSTGGYNEQFF.

The J gene is TRBJ1-5, the V gene TRBV7-9; D not certain. Germline CDR1 SEHNR, CDR2 FQNEAQ (reference sequence). The CDR3 is made up of 12 amino acids. The ends were cut back, 5 bases at V and 6 bases at J, with 8 bases in the middle. The CDR3, as DNA: TGTGCCAGCAGCCCTCCCGGTCAGCCCCAGCATTTT. Its translation is CASSPPGQPQHF.

This clone was seen a handful of times. This chain connects TRBV7-2 to TRBJ2-5; D not certain. The end of the DNA aligns better with TRBJ2-7, so the J call may be wrong. CDR1 and CDR2 from the germline V gene are SGHTA and FQGNSA. The CDR3 totals 12 residues. The CDR3 reads CASSLVNHEQYF. In DNA form, the CDR3 reads TGTGCCAGCAGCTTAGTCAACCACGAGCAGTACTTC.

The chain employs TRBV5-4 and TRBJ2-7; 7 positions match TRBD2. Germline CDR1 reads SGHNT; CDR2 reads YYREEE (reference sequence). The CDR3 length is 15 residues. The ends lost 4 bases at V and 0 bases at J; junction bases unmatched: 7. The CDR3 DNA sequence: TGTGCCAGCAGCGTTTGGGACTACTCCTCCTACGAGCAGTACTTC. Protein sequence: CASSVWDYSSYEQYF.

This clone was observed a few times. V usage is TRBV2 and J usage is TRBJ2-6; D may be TRBD1 (5 bases). Between the trimmed V and J ends, which lost 7 bases and 1 base, there was a span of 11 bases. This CDR3 has 15 residues. The V gene's germline CDR1 is SNHLY and CDR2 FYNNEI. The CDR3 protein is CASTTQGSGANVLTF. The DNA of the CDR3 is TGTGCCAGCACCACCCAGGGATCTGGGGCCAACGTCCTGACTTTC. Looking up the rest from reference TRBV2 and TRBJ2-6 gives the full variable domain: EPEVTQTPSHQVTQMGQEVILRCVPISNHLYFYWYRQILGQKVEFLVSFYNNEISEKSEIFDDQFSVERPDGSNFTLKIRSTKLEDSAMYFCASTTQGSGANVLTFGAGSRLTVL.

This clone was seen a handful of times. The rearrangement joins TRBV23-1 to TRBJ1-2; D unresolved. TRBV23-1 is an ORF; its function is uncertain. The CDR3 is 17 residues long. The germline V and J ends were trimmed by 3 bases and 0 bases, with 17 bases remaining between them. The CDR3 DNA is TGCGCCAGCAGTCAGAGGGCAGTGCAGCGTCCTAACTATGGCTACACCTTC. It yields the protein CASSQRAVQRPNYGYTF.

Only a few counts were recorded for this clone. V is TRBV15 and J is TRBJ2-4; TRBD1 agrees at 9 bases. V lost 3 bases, J lost 1 base, and 7 bases stayed unmatched. The CDR3 consists of 17 residues. Germline assignment: CDR1 LNHNV and CDR2 YYDKDF (reference sequence). The CDR3 reads CATSSRPGQGAKNIQYF. The CDR3 region has the DNA TGTGCCACCAGCAGCCGCCCGGGACAGGGCGCCAAAAACATTCAGTACTTC.

In this sample, this clone turned up a few times. The rearrangement uses TRBV7-9 and TRBJ2-4; TRBD2 matches 8 bases. This CDR3 is built from 17 residues. Germline lookup yields CDR1 SEHNR and CDR2 FQNEAQ (reference sequence). V lost 4 bases to trimming and J lost 6 bases; unmatched junction nucleotides: 14. The CDR3 protein is CASSSQDIAGHGNIQYF. The DNA for the CDR3 is TGTGCCAGCAGCTCCCAAGACATAGCGGGGCACGGAAACATTCAGTACTTC.

The sample holds a few counts of this clone. The V and J genes are TRBV19 and TRBJ2-1; 7 nucleotides line up with TRBD1. V lost 6 bases to trimming and J lost 6 bases; unmatched junction nucleotides: 14. This CDR3 spans 16 amino acids. Looked up from germline, CDR1 is LNHDA and CDR2 is SQIVND (reference sequence). The CDR3 DNA is TGTGCCAGTAGCTCTTCTCGACAGGGCGCCCGCAATGAGCAGTTCTTC. It specifies CASSSSRQGARNEQFF.

There are a few counts of this clone. The chain employs TRBV4-3 and TRBJ1-3; D not certain. The germline V gene has CDR1 LGHNA and CDR2 YSLEER. The CDR3 totals 16 residues. Deletions cut 4 bases from V and 0 bases from J, with 13 bases between. The CDR3 nucleotides are TGCGCCAGCAGCCTTTTAGGAGCCAACTCTGGAAACACCATATATTTT. Its translation is CASSLLGANSGNTIYF.

A few counts support this clone. This chain links TRBV6-5 with TRBJ2-3; the D gene is possibly TRBD1 (7 bases). CDR3 length equals 15 residues. V was shortened by 2 bases and J by 6 bases, with 15 bases between the two germline ends. Germline V gene sequence: CDR1 MNHEY, CDR2 SVGAGI. CDR3 nucleotide sequence: TGTGCCAGCAGTTACCGACTAGGGGGCCCGGATACGCAGTATTTT. Amino acid sequence: CASSYRLGGPDTQYF.

This clone was seen only a few times. In the same sample, other DNA sequences code for this CDR3. The chain is built from TRBV9 and TRBJ1-2; possible D gene TRBD1, 6 bases. V was shortened by 3 bases and J by 2 bases, with 8 bases between the two germline ends. This CDR3 is 13 amino acids long. Germline-derived CDR1 and CDR2 are SGDLS and YYNGEE. The CDR3 region is CASSAQGNYGYTF. CDR3 DNA: TGTGCCAGCAGCGCCCAGGGGAACTATGGCTACACCTTC. The full variable domain, rest sourced from reference TRBV9 and TRBJ1-2, is DSGVTQTPKHLITATGQRVTLRCSPRSGDLSVYWYQQSLDQGLQFLIQYYNGEERAKGNILERFSAQQFPDLHSELNLSSLELGDSALYFCASSAQGNYGYTFGSGTRLTVV.

This clone has only one observation. The V gene is TRBV27, the J gene TRBJ2-5; 11 bases line up with TRBD2. Germline lookup yields CDR1 MNHEY and CDR2 SMNVEV (reference sequence). Trimming cost V 5 bases and J 1 base; bases outside gene matches: 9. CDR3 length equals 17 residues. This CDR3 is CASSPSRLAGGQETQYF. CDR3 coding DNA: TGTGCCAGCAGTCCCTCGCGGCTAGCGGGGGGCCAAGAGACCCAGTACTTC.

This clone has just a few counts. The CDR3 loop is CASSVQGPATIYF. For the CDR3, the DNA is TGTGCCAGCTCAGTCCAGGGCCCGGCCACCATATATTTT. This chain uses TRBV9 with TRBJ1-3, with D possibly matching TRBD1 (5 bases). This CDR3 comprises 13 residues. Germline CDR1 is SGDLS and CDR2 is YYNGEE. Trimming cost V 7 bases and J 9 bases, with 17 bases left between them.

This clone turned up a few times. The V gene is TRBV19, the J gene TRBJ2-3; 8 nucleotides align to TRBD1. CDR3 length: 14 amino acids. Germline V lookup: CDR1 LNHDA, CDR2 SQIVND (reference sequence). The V gene end was trimmed by 9 bases and the J gene end by 2 bases; junction bases not matched to a gene: 7. Here the CDR3 DNA reads TGTGCCAGCGGACAGGGAGGATTCACAGATACGCAGTATTTT. As protein: CASGQGGFTDTQYF.

The chain combines TRBV7-2 with TRBJ2-5; 8 nucleotides align to TRBD2. J was trimmed by 5 bases and V by 1 base; bases with no gene match: 12. CDR3 length: 17 amino acids. In germline, CDR1 is SGHTA, CDR2 FQGNSA. Here the CDR3 DNA reads TGTGCCAGCAGCTTAGTCCATAGGCGGGGGGCCCGGGAGACCCAGTACTTC. It translates to CASSLVHRRGARETQYF.

V gene TRBV5-1 combines with J gene TRBJ1-6, with D maybe TRBD1 (5 bases). This CDR3 has 13 residues. Trimming shortened V by 5 bases and J by 7 bases, and 10 bases separated the two germline ends. In germline, CDR1 is SGHRS, CDR2 YFSETQ. CDR3 nucleotide sequence: TGCGCCAGCAGGGTCAAGGGGAATTCACCCCTCCACTTT. It codes for CASRVKGNSPLHF.

This clone was observed a handful of times. The chain has TRBV19 and TRBJ2-1, with TRBD2 identical over 8 bases. Unmatched junction bases numbered 11, after V lost 4 bases and J lost 0 bases. CDR1 is LNHDA and CDR2 is SQIVND in the germline V gene (reference sequence). This CDR3 region has 18 residues. CDR3 in DNA: TGTGCCAGTAGTAGGAGCGGGGGCCCTGGGGGCTCCTACAATGAGCAGTTCTTC. It is translated as CASSRSGGPGGSYNEQFF.

The chain has TRBV5-1 and TRBJ1-2; TRBD1 might be the D (6 bases). This CDR3 is built from 14 residues. In germline, CDR1 is SGHRS, CDR2 YFSETQ. V shed 4 bases and J shed 4 bases, with 14 bases lying between them. The CDR3 DNA reads as TGCGCCAGCAGCCAAGACCCACAGGGCTATGGCTACACCTTC. Translating it yields CASSQDPQGYGYTF.

The V gene is TRBV7-9, the J gene TRBJ1-5; D is perhaps TRBD1 (6 bases). Germline loops: CDR1 SEHNR, CDR2 FQNEAQ (reference sequence). The CDR3 runs to 14 residues. V lost 5 bases to trimming and J lost 7 bases, with 15 bases between them. CDR3 protein: CASSKNLQGQPQHF. CDR3 sequence (DNA): TGTGCCAGCAGCAAGAATTTGCAGGGGCAGCCCCAGCATTTT.

This clone turned up a few times. In the same sample, other DNA sequences code for this CDR3. The V gene is TRBV6-1, the J gene TRBJ2-7; 9 nucleotides agree with TRBD1. Germline lookup yields CDR1 MNHNS and CDR2 SASEGT. This CDR3 is 13 amino acids long. V shed 6 bases and J 3 bases; nucleotides not matched to a gene: 3. CDR3 bases: TGTGCCAGCAGACCGGGACAGGGCTACGAGCAGTACTTC. It is translated as CASRPGQGYEQYF.

This clone came up a few times. The V gene is TRBV19, the J gene TRBJ2-7; a weak D match, TRBD1 (6 bases). The germline V gene encodes CDR1 LNHDA and CDR2 SQIVND (reference sequence). Trimming stripped 0 bases from V and 2 bases from J, with 8 bases between. There are 14 residues in the CDR3. The CDR3 sequence is CASSIEQGPYEQYF. The CDR3 region has the DNA TGTGCCAGTAGTATAGAACAGGGCCCCTACGAGCAGTACTTC.

This clone occurred a few times. DNA for the CDR3: TGTGCCATCAGTGAGTCAAACGAGGGTTCGAACACTGAAGCTTTCTTT. Its translation is CAISESNEGSNTEAFF. J is TRBJ1-1 and V is TRBV10-3; D call uncertain. The CDR3 totals 16 residues. V lost 0 bases and J lost 1, with 12 bases in between. The V gene's germline CDR1 is ENHRY and CDR2 SYGVKD.

This clone was recorded a few times. The chain links TRBV5-1 to TRBJ1-1; D uncertain. The CDR3 has 12 residues. Looked up from germline, CDR1 is SGHRS and CDR2 is YFSETQ. V was shortened by 0 bases and J by 5 bases, with 5 bases between the two germline ends. The CDR3 sequence is CASSLGPTEAFF. CDR3 DNA sequence: TGCGCCAGCAGCTTGGGGCCTACTGAAGCTTTCTTT.

The rearrangement uses TRBV11-2 and TRBJ1-5; 8 bases agree with TRBD1. CDR1 SGHAT and CDR2 FQNNGV come from the germline V gene. V gave up 5 bases and J gave up 3 bases; unmatched junction bases: 3. The CDR3 extends over 14 amino acids. In nucleotides, the CDR3 is TGTGCCAGCAGCATGGACAGGGACAATCAGCCCCAGCATTTT. Protein: CASSMDRDNQPQHF.

This chain joins TRBV12-5 and TRBJ2-3; 9 bases match TRBD2. J lost 2 bases, V lost 7 bases, and 7 bases had no gene match. CDR1 is LGHNT, CDR2 FRNRAP, per germline. The CDR3 has 15 residues. Here the CDR3 DNA reads TGTGCTAGTGCCCCGGGACTAGCTGTCACAGATACGCAGTATTTT. Translation: CASAPGLAVTDTQYF.

This chain connects TRBV6-5 to TRBJ2-3; possibly TRBD1 for D (6 bases). CDR1 and CDR2 (germline): MNHEY, SVGAGI. The CDR3 runs to 13 residues. The ends were cut back, 7 bases at V and 8 bases at J, with 16 bases in the middle. This chain's CDR3 is CASTAPGHLTQYF. Here the CDR3 DNA reads TGTGCCAGCACCGCCCCGGGACACCTTACGCAGTATTTT.

This chain uses TRBV11-2 with TRBJ1-6, with a tentative D call TRBD1 (5 bases). The germline V gene encodes CDR1 SGHAT and CDR2 FQNNGV. The V gene lost 5 bases and the J gene lost 7 bases, with 15 bases spanning the gap. The CDR3 consists of 15 residues. CDR3 DNA: TGTGCCAGCAGCCTACCCGGGGGGTCGAATTCACCCCTCCACTTT. Its protein product is CASSLPGGSNSPLHF.